One and the same sample provided the 27 T cell receptor beta chains below, sequenced in a study of tumor-infiltrating lymphocytes in oesophageal squamous cell carcinoma. Using its own MiXCR run on the PCR reads, TCRdb lists one record per CDR3 protein. This table has roughly 18,000 distinct CDR3 sequences, about 40% appearing once. The source material was esophageal tumor tissue. The receptors were sampled from a male donor with esophageal squamous cell carcinoma.

As concerns this clonotype: In this CDR3 the conserved last residue, phenylalanine or tryptophan, is missing, so a read error is likely. It is unclear where the CDR3 begins or ends on the DNA, so no DNA is shown, and the CDR3 is as TCRdb lists it. The V and J genes are TRBV12-3 or TRBV12-4 and TRBJ2-7; the DNA was not compared with TRBD1, the D call given in the table. The CDR3 is 17 residues long, counting both termini. CDR3 residues: CASSLKGRGDYGYTFGS.

J is TRBJ2-6 and V is TRBV7-6, with TRBD2 matching 13 bases. Judging by the DNA end, TRBJ2-7 fits better; the J call may be wrong. The V gene's germline CDR1 is SGHVS and CDR2 FNYEAQ. This CDR3 is 14 amino acids long. This CDR3 reads CASSTTSGGYEQYF. The CDR3 DNA sequence: TGTGCCAGCAGCACGACTAGCGGGGGGTACGAGCAGTACTTC.

This clonotype has a count of ten or more. The rearrangement links TRBV5-4 to TRBJ2-3, with 8 bases lining up with TRBD1. The CDR3 is 15 residues long. V trimming: 2 bases; J trimming: 2 bases; junction bases outside the gene matches: 4. CDR1 SGHNT and CDR2 YYREEE come from the germline V gene (reference sequence). The CDR3 reads CASSLGTGDTDTQYF. As DNA, the CDR3 is TGTGCCAGCAGCTTAGGGACAGGAGACACAGATACGCAGTATTTT.

A remark on this clonotype: The missing conserved phenylalanine or tryptophan at the end of this CDR3 makes a read error likely. The DNA is left out, because the CDR3 cannot be placed on it with certainty; the CDR3 is given as TCRdb lists it. The chain joins TRBV28 to TRBJ2-6; no check of the table's D call, TRBD1, against the DNA was made. The CDR3 spans 17 amino acids, including both terminal residues. Germline CDR1 MDHEN, CDR2 SYDVKM. The CDR3 reads CASRGRSAGEREQFFGA.

The chain joins TRBV6-8 to TRBJ2-6, with no clear D. V was pared by 5 bases and J by 2 bases, with 10 bases between. CDR1 is MNHGY, CDR2 SAAAGT, per germline. The CDR3 extends over 15 amino acids. CDR3 amino acids: CASSAVSTGANVLTF. As DNA, the CDR3 is TGTGCCAGCAGTGCGGTCAGCACTGGGGCCAACGTCCTGACTTTC.

This clonotype appeared once. The V gene is TRBV20-1, the J gene TRBJ2-4; D is tentatively TRBD1 or TRBD2 (5 bases each). The CDR3 loop spans 14 amino acids. The V end was cut by 3 bases, the J end by 1 base, with 10 bases between. Germline CDR1 and CDR2: DFQATT and SNEGSKA (reference sequence). In DNA form, the CDR3 reads TGCAGTGCTAGTTTTAGGGACGCCAAAAACATTCAGTACTTC. Translated, it gives CSASFRDAKNIQYF.

This clonotype was found many times. The rearrangement uses TRBV6-1 and TRBJ2-6; D not certain. This CDR3 comprises 16 residues. The V end lost 6 bases, the J end lost 0 bases, and 12 bases lay between the germline ends. CDR1 is MNHNS and CDR2 is SASEGT in the germline V gene. This chain's CDR3 is CASSLPQFSGANVLTF. The DNA for the CDR3 is TGTGCCAGCAGCCTCCCACAGTTCTCTGGGGCCAACGTCCTGACTTTC.

The sample holds many counts of this clonotype. The chain combines TRBV5-4 with TRBJ1-1; D unresolved. The V gene's germline CDR1 is SGHNT and CDR2 YYREEE (reference sequence). V shed 5 bases and J shed 3 bases, with 8 bases lying between them. The CDR3 runs 12 residues. CDR3 sequence reads: CASRRDYTEAFF. The CDR3 DNA reads as TGTGCCAGCAGGCGGGATTACACTGAAGCTTTCTTT.

The chain couples TRBV5-1 to TRBJ1-1; D gene ambiguous. This CDR3 is built from 12 residues. Per the germline V gene, CDR1 is SGHRS and CDR2 is YFSETQ. V gave up 5 bases and J gave up 11 bases, with 16 bases separating them. As DNA, the CDR3 is TGCGCCAGCAGAAGAAGCGGGGATAGGGCTTTCTTT. Encoded protein: CASRRSGDRAFF.

This clonotype was seen only once. This chain joins TRBV12-3 or TRBV12-4 and TRBJ2-7, with unresolved D. V was trimmed by 3 bases and J by 3 bases, leaving 9 bases between them. The CDR3 has 13 residues. The CDR3 region is CASSLGGIYEQYF. The CDR3 DNA reads as TGTGCCAGCAGTTTGGGCGGCATCTACGAGCAGTACTTC.

The genes are TRBV12-3 or TRBV12-4 and TRBJ1-1; D gene uncertain. CDR3 length equals 14 residues. The V end lost 5 bases, the J end lost 5 bases, and 15 bases lay between the germline ends. The CDR3 protein is CASSPRLAGTEAFF. The CDR3, as DNA: TGTGCCAGCAGTCCACGGTTGGCGGGGACTGAAGCTTTCTTT.

The rearrangement uses TRBV25-1 and TRBJ2-5; no firm D call. Per the germline V gene, CDR1 is MGHDK and CDR2 is SYGVNS. Trimming pared 4 bases from V and 5 bases from J, leaving 5 bases between. The CDR3 extends over 11 amino acids. The CDR3 spells CASSAAETQYF. The CDR3 coding sequence is TGTGCCAGCAGTGCCGCCGAGACCCAGTACTTC.

The rearrangement joins TRBV19 to TRBJ2-3; D tentatively reads TRBD1 or TRBD2 (5 bases each). V was clipped by 6 bases and J by 2 bases, with 21 bases between them. The CDR3 has 17 amino acids. Per germline, CDR1 LNHDA and CDR2 SQIVND (reference sequence). The CDR3 bases are TGTGCCAGTAGAAAAACCGGGACCCAATCCAACACAGATACGCAGTATTTT. Translation: CASRKTGTQSNTDTQYF. Using reference TRBV19 and TRBJ2-3 for the parts outside the CDR3, the full variable domain is DGGITQSPKYLFRKEGQNVTLSCEQNLNHDAMYWYRQDPGQGLRLIYYSQIVNDFQKGDIAEGYSVSREKKESFPLTVTSAQKNPTAFYLCASRKTGTQSNTDTQYFGPGTRLTVL.

This clonotype was counted only a few times. The rearrangement joins TRBV19 to TRBJ1-5; TRBD1 is a possible D gene (5 bases). Trimming stripped 7 bases from V and 0 bases from J, with 16 bases between. The CDR3 runs 16 residues. Germline V CDR1 and CDR2: LNHDA, SQIVND (reference sequence). CDR3: CASTPSWGYSNQPQHF. The DNA for the CDR3 is TGTGCCAGTACCCCAAGCTGGGGCTATAGCAATCAGCCCCAGCATTTT.

A single count supports this clonotype. This sequence joins TRBV28 and TRBJ2-5, with 8 bases identical to TRBD2. This CDR3 has 13 residues. Germline values: CDR1 MDHEN, CDR2 SYDVKM. The J segment lost 11 bases and the V segment lost 6 bases, leaving 11 bases of the junction unmatched. The CDR3, as DNA: TGTGCCAGCAGAGCGGGGGCCTACAATGAGCAGTACTTC. Translated, it gives CASRAGAYNEQYF.

This clonotype was observed many times. The rearrangement uses TRBV19 and TRBJ2-7, with 7 bases aligning to TRBD1. Germline V gene sequence: CDR1 LNHDA, CDR2 SQIVND (reference sequence). The CDR3 length is 14 residues. J was trimmed by 3 bases and V by 5 bases; bases with no gene match: 7. CDR3 in amino acids: CASSEQGDSYEQYF. The CDR3 coding sequence is TGTGCCAGTAGTGAGCAGGGGGATAGCTACGAGCAGTACTTC.

The V gene is TRBV28, the J gene TRBJ2-5, with a weak D call TRBD2 (5 bases). The assigned J gene may be wrong: the sequence end matches TRBJ2-1 better. The CDR3 totals 16 residues. Germline V gene data show CDR1 as MDHEN and CDR2 as SYDVKM. The chain's CDR3 is CASSPSGGSASNEQFF. The CDR3 nucleotides read TGTGCCAGCAGTCCGTCCGGCGGTAGCGCGAGCAATGAGCAGTTCTTC.

In its sample, this clonotype ranks as medium-sized. The CDR3 bases are TGTGCCAGCAGCTTAGGTGGGACAGTACAAGAGACCCAGTACTTC. Translated: CASSLGGTVQETQYF. The genes are TRBV11-1 and TRBJ2-5; 7 bases fit TRBD1. There are 15 residues in the CDR3. Unmatched junction bases numbered 4, after V lost 1 base and J lost 2 bases. Germline-derived CDR1 and CDR2 are SGHAT and FQDESV (reference sequence).

This clonotype is classed as medium-sized. The chain links TRBV7-8 to TRBJ2-5; D call uncertain. Per germline, CDR1 SGHVS and CDR2 FQNEAQ. The CDR3 contains 11 residues. The V end was cut by 1 base, the J end by 5 bases, with 2 bases between. This chain's CDR3 is CASSLVETQYF. In DNA, the CDR3 is TGTGCCAGCAGCTTAGTTGAGACCCAGTACTTC.

The rearrangement joins TRBV11-1 to TRBJ2-5; D uncertain. The J call is doubtful: the DNA matches TRBJ2-1 better. Germline V CDR1 and CDR2: SGHAT, FQDESV (reference sequence). This CDR3 has 16 residues. CDR3 in amino acids: CASSPNQAVPYNEQFF. The CDR3 DNA reads TGTGCCAGCAGCCCCAACCAAGCCGTCCCATACAATGAGCAGTTCTTC.

This clonotype is medium-sized within its sample. The chain combines TRBV7-8 with TRBJ1-1, with a weak D call TRBD1 (5 bases). V dropped 5 bases and J dropped 4 bases, with 8 bases sitting between them. This CDR3 contains 12 residues. The germline V gene has CDR1 SGHVS and CDR2 FQNEAQ. As DNA, the CDR3 is TGTGCCAGCAGCGAGGGGCTCACTGAAGCTTTCTTT. This translates into CASSEGLTEAFF.

This clonotype was found many times. This chain uses TRBV27 with TRBJ2-3; tentative D call: TRBD2 (5 bases). This CDR3 comprises 13 residues. The germline V gene has CDR1 MNHEY and CDR2 SMNVEV (reference sequence). Trimming stripped 0 bases from V and 6 bases from J, with 7 bases between. CDR3 in DNA: TGTGCCAGCAGTTTATCGAGGGTGGATACGCAGTATTTT. Protein sequence: CASSLSRVDTQYF.

V usage is TRBV11-2 and J usage is TRBJ2-6; D is possibly TRBD1 (5 bases). The CDR3 length is 16 residues. V lost 5 bases and J lost 0, with 11 bases in between. Germline assignment: CDR1 SGHAT and CDR2 FQNNGV. The CDR3 protein is CASSPGGASGANVLTF. The CDR3 DNA reads as TGTGCCAGCAGCCCCGGTGGGGCCTCTGGGGCCAACGTCCTGACTTTC.

This clonotype appeared many times. The rearrangement uses TRBV20-1 and TRBJ2-5, with 9 bases identical to TRBD2. V trimming: 0 bases; J trimming: 1 base; junction bases outside the gene matches: 6. Germline CDR1 and CDR2: DFQATT and SNEGSKA (reference sequence). The CDR3 runs to 16 residues. CDR3 sequence (DNA): TGCAGTGCTAGAGATCGGCTAGCGGGATCCCAAGAGACCCAGTACTTC. This codes for CSARDRLAGSQETQYF.

The chain carries TRBV7-6 and TRBJ2-3; unclear D gene. The ends were cut back, 3 bases at V and 6 bases at J, with 10 bases in the middle. This CDR3 is built from 13 residues. Germline V gene sequence: CDR1 SGHVS, CDR2 FNYEAQ. This CDR3 reads CASSFNGGDTQYF. The DNA of the CDR3 is TGTGCCAGCAGCTTTAACGGTGGGGATACGCAGTATTTT.

This rearrangement joins TRBV7-3 to TRBJ2-4; 16 bases fit TRBD2. The closer fit of TRBJ2-1 to the DNA end suggests the J call may be wrong. The CDR3 is made up of 19 amino acids. Germline V gene lookup returns CDR1 SGHTA and CDR2 FQGTGA. CDR3 nucleotide sequence: TGTGCCAGCAGCCCGAAAGGGACTAGCGGGGGGGCTACGTGGAATGAGCAGTTCTTC. It translates to CASSPKGTSGGATWNEQFF.

This clonotype turned up a few times. The chain joins TRBV5-1 to TRBJ2-5; 10 bases line up with TRBD1. The J call may be in error: the DNA end matches TRBJ2-7 better. Looked up from germline, CDR1 is SGHRS and CDR2 is YFSETQ. This CDR3 is built from 15 residues. CDR3 bases: TGCGCCAGCAGCATAGGGACAGGGGCAACCTACGAGCAGTACTTC. Protein product: CASSIGTGATYEQYF.